The T cell receptor beta chain under discussion was sequenced for a study of T cells expressing NK-cell markers. Using the 5' RACE reads, TCRdb records one entry per CDR3 protein without DNA. Recorded here are more than 120,000 distinct CDR3 sequences; the top ten clones represent roughly 12%. This CDR3 has 14 amino acids. Germline-derived CDR1 and CDR2 are SGHVS and FQNEAQ. The chain is built from TRBV7-8 and TRBJ2-1; TCRdb picks TRBD2, but there is no DNA to check that call. The sample was blood T cells: a sorted CD56 or NKG2C T cell subset, CD4+ or CD8+ T cells, or bulk PBMC T cells (not recorded which). The sequence came from a man aged 18-30 years in good health. CDR3 loop: CASRPTSGSHEQFF.